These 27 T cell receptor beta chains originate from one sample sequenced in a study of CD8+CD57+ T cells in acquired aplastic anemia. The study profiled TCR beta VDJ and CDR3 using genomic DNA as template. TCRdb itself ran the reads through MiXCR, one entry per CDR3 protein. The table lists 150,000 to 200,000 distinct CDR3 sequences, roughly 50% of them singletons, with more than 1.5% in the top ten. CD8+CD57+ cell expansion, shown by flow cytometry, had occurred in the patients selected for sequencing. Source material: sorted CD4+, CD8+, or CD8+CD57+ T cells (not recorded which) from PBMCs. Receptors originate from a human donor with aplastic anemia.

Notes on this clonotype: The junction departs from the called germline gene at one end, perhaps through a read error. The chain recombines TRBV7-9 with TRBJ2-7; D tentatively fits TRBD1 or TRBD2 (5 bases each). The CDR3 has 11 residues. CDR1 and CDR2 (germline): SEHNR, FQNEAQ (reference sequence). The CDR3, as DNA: TGTGCCAGCAGCTATGGGACCCGGGTCAGCTTC. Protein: CASSYGTRVSF.

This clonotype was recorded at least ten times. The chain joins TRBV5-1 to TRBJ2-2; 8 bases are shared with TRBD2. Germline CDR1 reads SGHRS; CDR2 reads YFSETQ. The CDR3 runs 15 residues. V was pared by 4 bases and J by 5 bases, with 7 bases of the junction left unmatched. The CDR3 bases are TGCGCCAGCAGCAGGACTAGCTTGGAGACCGGGGAGCTGTTTTTT. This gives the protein CASSRTSLETGELFF.

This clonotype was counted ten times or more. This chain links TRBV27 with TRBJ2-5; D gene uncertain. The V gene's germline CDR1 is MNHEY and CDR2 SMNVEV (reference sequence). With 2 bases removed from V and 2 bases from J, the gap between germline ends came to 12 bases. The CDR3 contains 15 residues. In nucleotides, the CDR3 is TGTGCCAGCAGTTTACGGATTGGGTGGCAAGAGACCCAGTACTTC. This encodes CASSLRIGWQETQYF.

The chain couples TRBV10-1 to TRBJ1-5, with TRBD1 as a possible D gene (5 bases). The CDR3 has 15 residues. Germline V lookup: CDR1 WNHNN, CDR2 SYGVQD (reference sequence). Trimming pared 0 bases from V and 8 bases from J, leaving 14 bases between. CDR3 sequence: CASSESLTGPKPQHF. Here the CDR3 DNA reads TGCGCCAGCAGTGAGTCACTAACAGGCCCTAAGCCCCAGCATTTT.

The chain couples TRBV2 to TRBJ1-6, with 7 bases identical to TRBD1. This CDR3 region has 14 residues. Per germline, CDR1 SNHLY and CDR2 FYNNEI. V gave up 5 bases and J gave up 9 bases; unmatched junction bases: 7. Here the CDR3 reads CASSLRDSPSPLHF. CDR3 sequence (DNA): TGTGCCAGCAGTCTCCGGGACAGCCCTTCACCCCTCCACTTT.

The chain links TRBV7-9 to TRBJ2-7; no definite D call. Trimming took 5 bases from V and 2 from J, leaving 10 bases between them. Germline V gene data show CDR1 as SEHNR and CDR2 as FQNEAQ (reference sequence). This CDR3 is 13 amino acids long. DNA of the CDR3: TGTGCCAGCAGCCAAAGGTCGGCCTACGAGCAGTACTTC. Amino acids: CASSQRSAYEQYF.

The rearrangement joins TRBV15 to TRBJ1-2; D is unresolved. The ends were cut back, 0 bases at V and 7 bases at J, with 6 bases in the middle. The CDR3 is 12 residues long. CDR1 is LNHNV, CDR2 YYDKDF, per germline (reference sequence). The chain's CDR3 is CATSRDPGGYTF. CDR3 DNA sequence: TGTGCCACCAGCAGAGACCCGGGTGGCTACACCTTC.

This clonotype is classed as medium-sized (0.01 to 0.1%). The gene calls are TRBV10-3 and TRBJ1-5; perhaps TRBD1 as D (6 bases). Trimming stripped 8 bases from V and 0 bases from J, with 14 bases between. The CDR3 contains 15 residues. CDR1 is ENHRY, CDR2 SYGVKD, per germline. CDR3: CAISRDKYSNQPQHF. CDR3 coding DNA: TGTGCCATCTCAAGGGACAAGTATAGCAATCAGCCCCAGCATTTT.

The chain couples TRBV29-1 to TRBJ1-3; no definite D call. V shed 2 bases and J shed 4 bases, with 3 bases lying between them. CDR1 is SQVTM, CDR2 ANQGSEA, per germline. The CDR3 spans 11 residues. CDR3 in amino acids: CSVERGNTIYF. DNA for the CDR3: TGCAGCGTTGAAAGGGGAAACACCATATATTTT.

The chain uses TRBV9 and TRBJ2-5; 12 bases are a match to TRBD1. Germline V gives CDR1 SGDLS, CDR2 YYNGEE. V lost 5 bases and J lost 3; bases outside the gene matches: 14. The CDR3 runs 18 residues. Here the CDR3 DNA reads TGTGCCAGCAGTTTGGGGACAGGGGGCGCAGGGTATAAAGAGACCCAGTACTTC. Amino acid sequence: CASSLGTGGAGYKETQYF.

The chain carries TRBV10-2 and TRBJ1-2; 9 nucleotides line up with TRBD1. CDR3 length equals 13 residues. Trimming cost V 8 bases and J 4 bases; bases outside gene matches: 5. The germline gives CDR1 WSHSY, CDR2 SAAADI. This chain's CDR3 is CASRTGVGYGYTF. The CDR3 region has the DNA TGCGCCAGCCGGACAGGGGTCGGCTATGGCTACACCTTC.

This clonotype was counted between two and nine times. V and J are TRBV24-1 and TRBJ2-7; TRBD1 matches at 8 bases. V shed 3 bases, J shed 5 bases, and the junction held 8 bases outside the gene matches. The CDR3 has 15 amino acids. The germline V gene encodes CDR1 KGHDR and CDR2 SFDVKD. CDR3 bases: TGTGCCACCAGTGATCGGAGGACAGGGATTGACGAGCAGTACTTC. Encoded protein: CATSDRRTGIDEQYF.

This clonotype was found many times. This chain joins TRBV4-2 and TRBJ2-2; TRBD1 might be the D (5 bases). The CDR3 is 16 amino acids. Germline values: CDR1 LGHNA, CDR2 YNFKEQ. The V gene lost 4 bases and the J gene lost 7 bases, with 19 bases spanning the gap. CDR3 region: CASSPAGRERIGELFF. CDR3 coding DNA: TGTGCCAGCAGCCCAGCCGGCAGGGAACGCATCGGGGAGCTGTTTTTT.

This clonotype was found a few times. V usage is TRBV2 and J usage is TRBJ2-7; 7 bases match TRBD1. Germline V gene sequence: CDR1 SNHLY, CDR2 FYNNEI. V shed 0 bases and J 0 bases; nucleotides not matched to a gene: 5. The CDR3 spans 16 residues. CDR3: CASSEAGTASSYEQYF. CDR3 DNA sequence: TGTGCCAGCAGTGAAGCCGGGACAGCGAGCTCCTACGAGCAGTACTTC.

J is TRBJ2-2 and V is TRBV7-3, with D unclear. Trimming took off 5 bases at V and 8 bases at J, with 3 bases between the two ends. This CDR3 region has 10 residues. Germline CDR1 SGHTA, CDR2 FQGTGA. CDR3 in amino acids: CASSTGELFF. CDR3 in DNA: TGTGCCAGCAGCACAGGGGAGCTGTTTTTT.

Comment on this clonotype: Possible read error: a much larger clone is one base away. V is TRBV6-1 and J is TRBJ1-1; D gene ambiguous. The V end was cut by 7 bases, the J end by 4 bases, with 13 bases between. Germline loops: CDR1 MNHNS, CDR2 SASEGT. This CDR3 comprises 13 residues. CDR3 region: CASTLRGVTEAFF. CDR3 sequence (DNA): TGTGCCAGCACCCTACGGGGTGTCACTGAAGCTTTCTTT.

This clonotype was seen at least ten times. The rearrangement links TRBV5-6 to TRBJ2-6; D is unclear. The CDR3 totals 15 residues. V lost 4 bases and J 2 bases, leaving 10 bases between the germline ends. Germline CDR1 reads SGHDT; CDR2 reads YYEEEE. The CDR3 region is CASSPDQAGANVLTF. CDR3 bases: TGTGCCAGCAGCCCGGACCAGGCTGGGGCCAACGTCCTGACTTTC.

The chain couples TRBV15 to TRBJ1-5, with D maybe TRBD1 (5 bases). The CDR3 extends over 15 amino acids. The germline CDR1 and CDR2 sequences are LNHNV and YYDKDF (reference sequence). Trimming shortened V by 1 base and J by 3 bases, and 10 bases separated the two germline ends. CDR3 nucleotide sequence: TGTGCCACCAGCAGAGGGGGCCATACCAATCAGCCCCAGCATTTT. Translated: CATSRGGHTNQPQHF. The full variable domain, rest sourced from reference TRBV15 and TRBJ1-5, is DAMVIQNPRYQVTQFGKPVTLSCSQTLNHNVMYWYQQKSSQAPKLLFHYYDKDFNNEADTPDNFQSRRPNTSFCFLDIRSPGLGDTAMYLCATSRGGHTNQPQHFGDGTRLSIL.

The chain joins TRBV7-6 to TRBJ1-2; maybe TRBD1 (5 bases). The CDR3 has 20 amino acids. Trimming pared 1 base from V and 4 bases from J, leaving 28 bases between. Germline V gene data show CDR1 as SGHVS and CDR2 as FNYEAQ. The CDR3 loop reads CASSLELASGAAPPFYGYTF. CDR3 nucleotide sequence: TGTGCCAGCAGCTTAGAATTAGCATCTGGGGCGGCCCCGCCGTTCTATGGCTACACCTTC.

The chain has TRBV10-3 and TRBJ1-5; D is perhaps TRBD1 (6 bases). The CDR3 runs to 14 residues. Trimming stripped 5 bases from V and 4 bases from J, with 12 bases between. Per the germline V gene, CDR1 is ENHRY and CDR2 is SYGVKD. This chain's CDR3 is CAISTTGYNQPQHF. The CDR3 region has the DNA TGTGCCATCAGTACTACAGGGTATAATCAGCCCCAGCATTTT.

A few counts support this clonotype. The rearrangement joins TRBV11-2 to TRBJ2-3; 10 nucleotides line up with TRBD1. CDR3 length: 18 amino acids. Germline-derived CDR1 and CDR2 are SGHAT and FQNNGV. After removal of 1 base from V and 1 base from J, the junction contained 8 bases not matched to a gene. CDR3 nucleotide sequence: TGTGCCAGCAGCTTAGGCCCGGGACAGGGGCCCGGCACAGATACGCAGTATTTT. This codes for CASSLGPGQGPGTDTQYF.

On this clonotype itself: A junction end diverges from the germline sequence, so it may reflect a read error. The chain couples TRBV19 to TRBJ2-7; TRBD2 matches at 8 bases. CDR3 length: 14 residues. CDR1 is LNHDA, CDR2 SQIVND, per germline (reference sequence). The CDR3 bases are TGTGCCAGTAGCATAGCGGGGTCGACCTACGAGCAGTACTTC. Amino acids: CASSIAGSTYEQYF.

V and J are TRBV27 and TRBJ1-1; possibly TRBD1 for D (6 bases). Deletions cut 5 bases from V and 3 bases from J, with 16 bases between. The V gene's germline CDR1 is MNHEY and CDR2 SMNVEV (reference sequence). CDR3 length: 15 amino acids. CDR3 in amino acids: CASSRGGAAHTEAFF. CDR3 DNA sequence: TGTGCCAGCAGTCGAGGGGGAGCTGCACACACTGAAGCTTTCTTT.

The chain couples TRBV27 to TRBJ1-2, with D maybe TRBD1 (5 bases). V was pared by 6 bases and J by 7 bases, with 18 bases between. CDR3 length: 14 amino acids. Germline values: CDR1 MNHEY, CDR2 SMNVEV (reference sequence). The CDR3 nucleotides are TGTGCCAGCAGCGAAACGAGCAGGAGGGGTGGCTACACCTTC. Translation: CASSETSRRGGYTF.

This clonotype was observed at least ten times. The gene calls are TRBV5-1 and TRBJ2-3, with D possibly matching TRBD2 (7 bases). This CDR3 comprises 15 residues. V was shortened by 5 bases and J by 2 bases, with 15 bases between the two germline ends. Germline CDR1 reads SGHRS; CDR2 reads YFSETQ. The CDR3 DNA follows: TGCGCCAGCAGAATCGGGGGGCCCAACACAGATACGCAGTATTTT. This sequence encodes CASRIGGPNTDTQYF.

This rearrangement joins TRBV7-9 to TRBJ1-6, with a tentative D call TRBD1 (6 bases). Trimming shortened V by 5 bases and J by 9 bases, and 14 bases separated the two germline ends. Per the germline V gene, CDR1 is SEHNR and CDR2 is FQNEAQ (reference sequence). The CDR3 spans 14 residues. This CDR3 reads CASSPVLQGSPLHF. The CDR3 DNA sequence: TGTGCCAGCAGCCCGGTACTACAGGGTTCACCCCTCCACTTT.

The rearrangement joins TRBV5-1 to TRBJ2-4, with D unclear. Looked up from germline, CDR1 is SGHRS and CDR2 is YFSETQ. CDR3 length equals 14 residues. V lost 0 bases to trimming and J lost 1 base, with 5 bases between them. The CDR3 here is CASSLVDAKNIQYF. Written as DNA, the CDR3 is TGCGCCAGCAGCTTGGTGGACGCCAAAAACATTCAGTACTTC.